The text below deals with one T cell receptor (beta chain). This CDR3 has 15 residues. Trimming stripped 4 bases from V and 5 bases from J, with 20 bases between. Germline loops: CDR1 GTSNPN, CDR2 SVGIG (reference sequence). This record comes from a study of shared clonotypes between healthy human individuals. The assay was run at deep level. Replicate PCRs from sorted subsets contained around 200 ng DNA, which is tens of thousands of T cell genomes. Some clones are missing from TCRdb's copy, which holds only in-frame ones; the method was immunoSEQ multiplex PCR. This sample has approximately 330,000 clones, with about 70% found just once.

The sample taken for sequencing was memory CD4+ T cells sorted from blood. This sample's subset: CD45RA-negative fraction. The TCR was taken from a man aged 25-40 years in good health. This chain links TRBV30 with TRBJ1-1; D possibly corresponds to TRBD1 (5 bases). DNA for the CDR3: TGTGCCTGGACCCCACCACAGTGGGGCCATACTGAAGCTTTCTTT. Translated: CAWTPPQWGHTEAFF.